This passage covers 27 T cell receptor beta chains from one sample sequenced in a study of T cell changes during pregnancy in multiple sclerosis. TCRdb's table, derived via immunoSEQ multiplex PCR, lists solely in-frame clones and lacks some. This sample has about 37,000 clones; around 90% occur once, and the top ten carry about 0.42%. Here the sequenced sample was CD4+ T cells from peripheral blood mononuclear cells, taken in the third trimester of pregnancy. The receptor set was obtained from a female donor in good health, enrolled as a control in a pregnancy study.

The chain carries TRBV5-6 and TRBJ2-6, with 10 bases aligning to TRBD2. V lost 4 bases and J lost 0; bases outside the gene matches: 10. This CDR3 contains 19 residues. Germline values: CDR1 SGHDT, CDR2 YYEEEE. CDR3 coding DNA: TGTGCCAGCAGCCTGCTAGCGGGGGCTTCCAGCTCTGGGGCCAACGTCCTGACTTTC. This translates into CASSLLAGASSSGANVLTF.

The chain combines TRBV7-2 with TRBJ1-2; 7 nucleotides line up with TRBD1. Germline CDR1 reads SGHTA; CDR2 reads FQGNSA. The CDR3 spans 15 residues. The junction had 6 bases not matched to a gene; V was cut back by 2 bases and J by 3 bases. The CDR3 DNA reads as TGTGCCAGCAGCTTACTGAAGGGGGCGCACTATGGCTACACCTTC. Its protein product is CASSLLKGAHYGYTF.

The chain carries TRBV27 and TRBJ1-5; 8 nucleotides align to TRBD1. CDR1 is MNHEY and CDR2 is SMNVEV in the germline V gene (reference sequence). The CDR3 sequence is 14 residues long. J gave up 7 bases and V 5 bases, and 7 bases lay outside the gene matches. CDR3 protein: CASSPQGAGQPQHF. In DNA, the CDR3 is TGTGCCAGCAGTCCTCAGGGGGCGGGACAGCCCCAGCATTTT.

This rearrangement joins TRBV2 to TRBJ2-2; 11 bases are a match to TRBD2. Germline V CDR1 and CDR2: SNHLY, FYNNEI. This CDR3 spans 15 amino acids. Germline trimming cut 7 bases from V and 3 bases from J; bases unmatched to any gene: 4. This CDR3 reads CASTLAGGHTGELFF. CDR3 nucleotide sequence: TGTGCCAGCACCCTAGCGGGGGGCCACACCGGGGAGCTGTTTTTT.

The gene calls are TRBV19 and TRBJ2-7, with a possible D match to TRBD1 (5 bases). CDR1 is LNHDA, CDR2 SQIVND, per germline (reference sequence). V dropped 0 bases and J dropped 6 bases, with 15 bases sitting between them. CDR3 length equals 15 residues. DNA of the CDR3: TGTGCCAGTAGTATAGACTCCCTCACAGGCCGCGAGCAGTACTTC. This gives the protein CASSIDSLTGREQYF.

This chain links TRBV11-2 with TRBJ1-2; D is unclear. Trimming pared 1 base from V and 1 base from J, leaving 10 bases between. The length of the CDR3 is 15 residues. Germline V lookup: CDR1 SGHAT, CDR2 FQNNGV. CDR3 nucleotide sequence: TGTGCCAGCAGCTTAGTCACAGCCGGTAACTATGGCTACACCTTC. This codes for CASSLVTAGNYGYTF.

The V gene is TRBV7-2, the J gene TRBJ2-7; 7 nucleotides line up with TRBD2. Per the germline V gene, CDR1 is SGHTA and CDR2 is FQGNSA. This CDR3 is 15 amino acids long. J was trimmed by 6 bases and V by 3 bases; bases with no gene match: 11. DNA for the CDR3: TGTGCCAGCAGCTTGGCGTCGACTAGCCGGGTCGAGCAGTACTTC. As protein: CASSLASTSRVEQYF. The full variable domain, completed using reference TRBV7-2 and TRBJ2-7, is GAGVSQSPSNKVTEKGKDVELRCDPISGHTALYWYRQSLGQGLEFLIYFQGNSAPDKSGLPSDRFSAERTGGSVSTLTIQRTQQEDSAVYLCASSLASTSRVEQYFGPGTRLTVT.

The rearrangement joins TRBV11-2 to TRBJ2-1, with D perhaps TRBD2 (5 bases). Trimming cost V 1 base and J 3 bases, with 10 bases left between them. There are 15 residues in the CDR3. The germline V gene encodes CDR1 SGHAT and CDR2 FQNNGV. In nucleotides, the CDR3 is TGTGCCAGCAGCTTAGCGGGGAGTTACTACAATGAGCAGTTCTTC. Translation: CASSLAGSYYNEQFF.

As regards this clone: An end of the junction does not agree with germline; a read error may underlie this. V and J are TRBV11-2 and TRBJ1-4; 7 nucleotides match TRBD1. Germline CDR1 and CDR2: SGHAT and FQNNGV. This CDR3 spans 16 amino acids. CDR3 protein: CASSLGPGGYPEELFF. The CDR3 coding sequence is TGTGCCAGCAGCTTAGGACCAGGGGGGTACCCTGAAGAACTGTTTTTT. The full variable domain, completed using reference TRBV11-2 and TRBJ1-4, is EAGVAQSPRYKIIEKRQSVAFWCNPISGHATLYWYQQILGQGPKLLIQFQNNGVVDDSQLPKDRFSAERLKGVDSTLKIQPAKLEDSAVYLCASSLGPGGYPEELFFGSGTQLSVL.

This chain joins TRBV19 and TRBJ1-1; no clear D. Germline V gives CDR1 LNHDA, CDR2 SQIVND (reference sequence). The V gene lost 3 bases and the J gene lost 0 bases, with 5 bases spanning the gap. There are 13 residues in the CDR3. This CDR3 reads CASSIELNTEAFF. The CDR3 coding sequence is TGTGCCAGTAGTATCGAGCTGAACACTGAAGCTTTCTTT.

The chain couples TRBV5-1 to TRBJ2-1, with TRBD2 matching over 8 bases. Germline V gene data show CDR1 as SGHRS and CDR2 as YFSETQ. CDR3 length equals 17 residues. J lost 0 bases, V lost 4 bases, and 9 bases had no gene match. The CDR3 DNA reads TGCGCCAGCAGCCCCTCAGCCGGGGGGGCCTCCTACAATGAGCAGTTCTTC. This gives the protein CASSPSAGGASYNEQFF.

This sequence joins TRBV2 and TRBJ2-3; TRBD2 matches at 7 bases. Trimming took 7 bases from V and 2 from J; bases not matched to a gene: 9. The V gene's germline CDR1 is SNHLY and CDR2 FYNNEI. The CDR3 totals 15 residues. DNA for the CDR3: TGTGCCAGCACCGTCTCTAGCGGACTCACAGATACGCAGTATTTT. This gives the protein CASTVSSGLTDTQYF. Full variable domain (rest looked up from reference TRBV2 and TRBJ2-3): EPEVTQTPSHQVTQMGQEVILRCVPISNHLYFYWYRQILGQKVEFLVSFYNNEISEKSEIFDDQFSVERPDGSNFTLKIRSTKLEDSAMYFCASTVSSGLTDTQYFGPGTRLTVL.

The rearrangement uses TRBV10-3 and TRBJ2-5; 7 bases are shared with TRBD2. Germline assignment: CDR1 ENHRY and CDR2 SYGVKD. V gave up 6 bases and J gave up 4 bases; unmatched junction bases: 8. CDR3 length equals 14 residues. The CDR3 loop reads CAISAGLGGETQYF. CDR3 DNA: TGTGCCATCAGCGCTGGACTAGGAGGAGAGACCCAGTACTTC.

J is TRBJ2-1 and V is TRBV19; TRBD2 agrees at 7 bases. J was trimmed by 8 bases and V by 3 bases; bases with no gene match: 16. Germline-derived CDR1 and CDR2 are LNHDA and SQIVND (reference sequence). The CDR3 extends over 17 amino acids. The CDR3 bases are TGTGCCAGTAGTATTAAATCCGGGAGGCCCTTTGGGCATGAGCAGTTCTTC. As protein: CASSIKSGRPFGHEQFF.

This sequence joins TRBV7-3 and TRBJ1-3, with TRBD1 identical over 7 bases. This CDR3 has 14 residues. Germline V gives CDR1 SGHTA, CDR2 FQGTGA. Trimming cost V 5 bases and J 2 bases; bases outside gene matches: 3. CDR3 residues: CASSPTGAGNTIYF. CDR3 sequence (DNA): TGTGCCAGCAGCCCAACAGGGGCTGGAAACACCATATATTTT.

By share, this clone counts as medium-sized. This sequence joins TRBV2 and TRBJ1-2; a possible D gene is TRBD1 (5 bases). Germline V gene sequence: CDR1 SNHLY, CDR2 FYNNEI. Trimming left V 5 bases short and J 4 bases short, with 20 bases between. This CDR3 is built from 16 residues. The CDR3 loop reads CASSPWTWKGSYGYTF. The CDR3 DNA is TGTGCCAGCAGTCCCTGGACCTGGAAGGGGTCCTATGGCTACACCTTC.

The J gene is TRBJ2-7, the V gene TRBV6-5; no definite D call. Looked up from germline, CDR1 is MNHEY and CDR2 is SVGAGI. Trimming took 2 bases from V and 3 from J, leaving 8 bases between them. This CDR3 is built from 13 residues. CDR3 sequence: CASSYDGGYEQYF. In nucleotides, the CDR3 is TGTGCCAGCAGTTACGACGGCGGCTACGAGCAGTACTTC.

This clone occurred a few times. The CDR3, as DNA: TGTGCCAGCAGTGCGTTGCAGGGCTCAAAGGGCGAGCAGTACTTC. Translated: CASSALQGSKGEQYF. The rearrangement joins TRBV2 to TRBJ2-7; a possible D gene is TRBD1 (5 bases). The CDR3 covers 15 residues. Trimming took 4 bases from V and 6 from J, leaving 19 bases between them. CDR1 is SNHLY and CDR2 is FYNNEI in the germline V gene. Filled out from reference TRBV2 and TRBJ2-7, the complete variable domain reads EPEVTQTPSHQVTQMGQEVILRCVPISNHLYFYWYRQILGQKVEFLVSFYNNEISEKSEIFDDQFSVERPDGSNFTLKIRSTKLEDSAMYFCASSALQGSKGEQYFGPGTRLTVT.

The V call is TRBV10-3, the J call TRBJ1-3, with TRBD1 as a possible D gene (5 bases). This CDR3 region has 15 residues. V shed 8 bases and J shed 3 bases, with 17 bases lying between them. CDR1 and CDR2 (germline): ENHRY, SYGVKD. The CDR3 nucleotides read TGTGCCATCGCCGATGGGTTAGGGGTTGGAAACACCATATATTTT. It specifies CAIADGLGVGNTIYF.

This clone was detected a few times. The V and J genes are TRBV18 and TRBJ1-3; perhaps TRBD1 as D (5 bases). Germline assignment: CDR1 KGHSH and CDR2 LQKENI. Trimming left V 3 bases short and J 2 bases short, with 8 bases between. The length of the CDR3 is 14 residues. The CDR3 loop reads CASSPGGAGNTIYF. CDR3 in DNA: TGTGCCAGCTCACCCGGAGGGGCTGGAAACACCATATATTTT.

The chain recombines TRBV6-6 with TRBJ1-2, with D perhaps matching TRBD1 (6 bases). V shed 0 bases and J shed 4 bases, with 15 bases lying between them. Per germline, CDR1 MNHNY and CDR2 SVGAGI (reference sequence). The length of the CDR3 is 16 residues. This CDR3 is CASSYSTTGTSYGYTF. The CDR3 DNA reads TGTGCCAGCAGTTACTCGACCACCGGGACATCCTATGGCTACACCTTC.

The CDR3 DNA reads as TGTGCCTGGAACTCGGGTAGAAATAATTCACCCCTCCACTTT. The encoded protein is CAWNSGRNNSPLHF. The chain carries TRBV30 and TRBJ1-6; no clear D. The germline V gene encodes CDR1 GTSNPN and CDR2 SVGIG (reference sequence). Trimming stripped 4 bases from V and 5 bases from J, with 12 bases between. This CDR3 contains 14 residues.

This sequence joins TRBV9 and TRBJ2-5, with 9 bases matching TRBD1. V was pared by 0 bases and J by 5 bases, with 8 bases of the junction left unmatched. CDR1 SGDLS and CDR2 YYNGEE come from the germline V gene. The CDR3 sequence is 16 residues long. The chain's CDR3 is CASSVEGQGTLETQYF. The DNA of the CDR3 is TGTGCCAGCAGCGTAGAGGGACAGGGCACTTTGGAGACCCAGTACTTC.

The chain employs TRBV7-6 and TRBJ2-2, with D perhaps matching TRBD2 (6 bases). Trimming removed 1 base from V and 5 bases from J, with 11 bases in between. The CDR3 covers 15 residues. Per the germline V gene, CDR1 is SGHVS and CDR2 is FNYEAQ. CDR3 DNA: TGTGCCAGCAGCTTAGGGGACTCCTGGACCGGGGAGCTGTTTTTT. This translates into CASSLGDSWTGELFF.

The chain links TRBV30 to TRBJ2-2, with TRBD2 matching over 15 bases. The CDR3 consists of 16 residues. Germline V lookup: CDR1 GTSNPN, CDR2 SVGIG (reference sequence). J lost 9 bases, V lost 1 base, and 6 bases had no gene match. The CDR3 sequence is CAWSGPGLAGGRELFF. The CDR3 DNA sequence: TGTGCCTGGAGTGGCCCGGGACTAGCGGGGGGCCGGGAGCTGTTTTTT.

This clone has just one count. The chain couples TRBV27 to TRBJ2-7, with 8 bases fitting TRBD1. V shed 6 bases and J 3 bases; nucleotides not matched to a gene: 4. Per germline, CDR1 MNHEY and CDR2 SMNVEV (reference sequence). This CDR3 spans 13 amino acids. The CDR3 nucleotides are TGTGCCAGCAGCCAAGGACAGGGCTACGAGCAGTACTTC. It encodes CASSQGQGYEQYF.

This chain uses TRBV27 with TRBJ1-5; a possible D gene is TRBD1 (5 bases). The CDR3 has 16 residues. V gave up 6 bases and J gave up 1 base, with 16 bases separating them. Germline-derived CDR1 and CDR2 are MNHEY and SMNVEV (reference sequence). CDR3 nucleotide sequence: TGTGCCAGCAGCCTAGAGCGGGGACGGAGCAATCAGCCCCAGCATTTT. Its protein product is CASSLERGRSNQPQHF.